The 2 T cell receptor beta chains below all came from one sample that was sequenced in a study of siplizumab effects on memory and regulatory T cells. Sequenced by immunoSEQ multiplex PCR; TCRdb stores in-frame clones only, minus some. Among some 97,000 clones, 92% were seen once, and the ten largest hold around 0.68%. Sequencing was done on a sample of Tregs sorted from blood. The receptor source for this set is a human donor in good health.

This clone was seen just once. The rearrangement uses TRBV9 and TRBJ2-1; D is tentatively TRBD1 or TRBD2 (5 bases each). The V gene lost 0 bases and the J gene lost 6 bases, with 10 bases spanning the gap. Germline V lookup: CDR1 SGDLS, CDR2 YYNGEE. The CDR3 loop spans 14 amino acids. CDR3 protein: CASSVGGFGNEQFF. CDR3 bases: TGTGCCAGCAGCGTAGGGGGGTTCGGCAATGAGCAGTTCTTC.

This rearrangement joins TRBV11-2 to TRBJ2-4, with a possible D match to TRBD1 (5 bases). Germline V CDR1 and CDR2: SGHAT, FQNNGV. V was shortened by 5 bases and J by 0 bases, with 11 bases between the two germline ends. This CDR3 comprises 15 residues. This CDR3 reads CASSGAAIAKNIQYF. The CDR3 DNA sequence: TGTGCCAGCAGCGGGGCGGCAATAGCCAAAAACATTCAGTACTTC.